The rows below give T cell receptor beta chains drawn from one sample of a study of blood T cell repertoires in COVID-19. The protocol was immunoSEQ multiplex PCR, while the TCRdb copy is restricted to in-frame clones and leaves out a portion. Here the sample spans 200,000 to 300,000 clones, roughly 84% being singletons. Sequencing was performed on peripheral blood. These receptor sequences come from a man aged 35 to 55 with acute or convalescent COVID-19. The CDR3 runs from the conserved cysteine through the conserved F or W. D genes are given only for firm matches. Clone size appears in some rows only: once, few, many, or a class for an expanded clone.

j_gene: TRBJ2-3
d_gene: NA
abundance: NA
v_gene: TRBV19
CDR3aa: CASSMEVNTQYF
CDR3nt: TGTGCCAGTAGTATGGAGGTGAATACGCAGTATTTT

j_gene: TRBJ2-3
d_gene: NA
abundance: NA
v_gene: TRBV5-6
CDR3aa: CASSPGGSTDTQYF
CDR3nt: TGTGCCAGCAGCCCCGGCGGGAGCACAGATACGCAGTATTTT

j_gene: TRBJ1-2
d_gene: TRBD1
abundance: NA
v_gene: TRBV3-1/TRBV3-2
CDR3aa: CASSQAPGQGTYGYTF
CDR3nt: TGTGCCAGCAGCCAAGCGCCGGGACAGGGCACCTATGGCTACACCTTC

j_gene: TRBJ1-5
d_gene: NA
abundance: NA
v_gene: TRBV6-2/TRBV6-3
CDR3aa: CASSGALDQPQHF
CDR3nt: TGTGCCAGCAGTGGGGCACTCGATCAGCCCCAGCATTTT

j_gene: TRBJ1-1
d_gene: NA
abundance: NA
v_gene: TRBV7-2
CDR3aa: CASSLEQDTEAFF
CDR3nt: TGTGCCAGCAGCTTAGAACAGGACACTGAAGCTTTCTTT

j_gene: TRBJ2-7
d_gene: TRBD1
abundance: NA
v_gene: TRBV28
CDR3aa: CASSPPPGQGNKQYF
CDR3nt: TGTGCCAGCAGTCCTCCCCCGGGACAGGGTAATAAGCAGTACTTC

j_gene: TRBJ2-2
d_gene: NA
abundance: few
v_gene: TRBV2
CDR3aa: CASSDMWEPTGELFF
CDR3nt: TGTGCCAGCAGTGATATGTGGGAGCCCACCGGGGAGCTGTTTTTT

j_gene: TRBJ1-6
d_gene: NA
abundance: NA
v_gene: TRBV6-5
CDR3aa: CASSYSGQGLNSPLHF
CDR3nt: TGTGCCAGCAGTTACTCCGGCCAGGGGCTTAATTCACCCCTCCACTTT

j_gene: TRBJ2-7
d_gene: TRBD2
abundance: once
v_gene: TRBV19
CDR3aa: CASSMLAETYEQYF
CDR3nt: TGTGCCAGTAGTATGCTAGCGGAAACCTACGAGCAGTACTTC

j_gene: TRBJ1-2
d_gene: TRBD1
abundance: many
v_gene: TRBV19
CDR3aa: CASSIWGQGPDGYTF
CDR3nt: TGTGCCAGTAGTATCTGGGGACAGGGCCCAGATGGCTACACCTTC

j_gene: TRBJ2-1
d_gene: NA
abundance: NA
v_gene: TRBV7-6
CDR3aa: CASSLGLHNEQFF
CDR3nt: TGTGCCAGCAGCTTAGGACTCCACAATGAGCAGTTCTTC

j_gene: TRBJ2-3
d_gene: NA
abundance: NA
v_gene: TRBV6-5
CDR3aa: CASRGASTDTQYF
CDR3nt: TGTGCCAGCAGGGGGGCTAGCACAGATACGCAGTATTTT

j_gene: TRBJ2-7
d_gene: NA
abundance: NA
v_gene: TRBV30
CDR3aa: CAWSGGGEQYF
CDR3nt: TGTGCCTGGAGTGGAGGGGGCGAGCAGTACTTC

j_gene: TRBJ1-2
d_gene: NA
abundance: NA
v_gene: TRBV5-1
CDR3aa: CASSLQVQDGYTF
CDR3nt: TGCGCCAGCAGCTTACAGGTCCAAGATGGCTACACCTTC

j_gene: TRBJ2-3
d_gene: TRBD2
abundance: NA
v_gene: TRBV11-2
CDR3aa: CASSLGAGASTDTQYF
CDR3nt: TGTGCCAGCAGCTTAGGGGCGGGAGCGAGCACAGATACGCAGTATTTT

j_gene: TRBJ2-1
d_gene: TRBD2
abundance: NA
v_gene: TRBV6-2/TRBV6-3
CDR3aa: CASSRTSGSYNEQFF
CDR3nt: TGTGCCAGCAGCCGGACTAGCGGCTCCTACAATGAGCAGTTCTTC

j_gene: TRBJ2-7
d_gene: NA
abundance: NA
v_gene: TRBV6-5
CDR3aa: CASSYWQGRSDEQYF
CDR3nt: TGTGCCAGCAGTTATTGGCAGGGAAGGTCGGACGAGCAGTACTTC

j_gene: TRBJ1-2
d_gene: NA
abundance: NA
v_gene: TRBV11-2
CDR3aa: CASIPGPGGYTF
CDR3nt: TGTGCCAGCATCCCAGGTCCGGGGGGCTACACCTTC

j_gene: TRBJ1-2
d_gene: TRBD1
abundance: NA
v_gene: TRBV13
CDR3aa: CASSTQGVNYGYTF
CDR3nt: TGTGCCAGCAGCACTCAGGGGGTTAACTATGGCTACACCTTC

j_gene: TRBJ2-5
d_gene: NA
abundance: NA
v_gene: TRBV9
CDR3aa: CASSVDIAVGKTQYF
CDR3nt: TGTGCCAGCAGCGTAGATATAGCGGTCGGGAAGACCCAGTACTTC

j_gene: TRBJ1-1
d_gene: NA
abundance: NA
v_gene: TRBV5-1
CDR3aa: CASSSRGEPYTEAFF
CDR3nt: TGCGCCAGCAGCTCCCGGGGTGAACCTTACACTGAAGCTTTCTTT

j_gene: TRBJ2-3
d_gene: NA
abundance: NA
v_gene: TRBV24-1
CDR3aa: CATSFGTDTQYF
CDR3nt: TGTGCCACCAGTTTCGGCACAGATACGCAGTATTTT

j_gene: TRBJ1-4
d_gene: NA
abundance: NA
v_gene: TRBV7-9
CDR3aa: CASSLAGAANEKLFF
CDR3nt: TGTGCCAGCAGCTTAGCAGGGGCGGCTAATGAAAAACTGTTTTTT

j_gene: TRBJ1-2
d_gene: NA
abundance: NA
v_gene: TRBV29-1
CDR3aa: CSVVGGSYGYTF
CDR3nt: TGCAGCGTTGTTGGCGGGAGCTATGGCTACACCTTC

j_gene: TRBJ2-4
d_gene: NA
abundance: NA
v_gene: TRBV19
CDR3aa: CASSPSQGGAKNIQYF
CDR3nt: TGTGCCAGTAGTCCATCACAGGGGGGGGCCAAAAACATTCAGTACTTC

j_gene: TRBJ2-7
d_gene: TRBD1
abundance: NA
v_gene: TRBV7-2
CDR3aa: CASSLLQGYEQYF
CDR3nt: TGTGCCAGCAGCTTACTACAGGGGTACGAGCAGTACTTC

j_gene: TRBJ1-4
d_gene: NA
abundance: NA
v_gene: TRBV7-6
CDR3aa: CASSLVGGAATNEKLFF
CDR3nt: TGTGCCAGCAGCTTAGTGGGCGGGGCCGCAACTAATGAAAAACTGTTTTTT

j_gene: TRBJ1-5
d_gene: NA
abundance: NA
v_gene: TRBV30
CDR3aa: CAWAGGAAGNQPQHF
CDR3nt: TGTGCCTGGGCGGGTGGGGCAGCAGGCAATCAGCCCCAGCATTTT

j_gene: TRBJ2-7
d_gene: NA
abundance: NA
v_gene: TRBV19
CDR3aa: CASSSGQIYEQYF
CDR3nt: TGTGCCAGTAGTTCCGGACAGATCTACGAGCAGTACTTC

j_gene: TRBJ1-1
d_gene: TRBD1
abundance: NA
v_gene: TRBV29-1
CDR3aa: CSGTGTGSNTEAFF
CDR3nt: TGCAGCGGAACCGGGACAGGGTCAAACACTGAAGCTTTCTTT

j_gene: TRBJ1-2
d_gene: NA
abundance: NA
v_gene: TRBV4-1
CDR3aa: CASSQRLSLRGGYGYTF
CDR3nt: TGCGCCAGCAGCCAAAGACTCTCACTTAGGGGTGGCTATGGCTACACCTTC

j_gene: TRBJ1-1
d_gene: NA
abundance: NA
v_gene: TRBV2
CDR3aa: CASKARWETEAFF
CDR3nt: TGTGCCAGCAAGGCGCGTTGGGAGACTGAAGCTTTCTTT

j_gene: TRBJ1-1
d_gene: TRBD1
abundance: NA
v_gene: TRBV19
CDR3aa: CASSIEGQGGAEAFF
CDR3nt: TGTGCCAGTAGTATAGAAGGACAGGGAGGGGCTGAAGCTTTCTTT

j_gene: TRBJ1-2
d_gene: NA
abundance: NA
v_gene: TRBV6-6
CDR3aa: CASSYGQGGGYTF
CDR3nt: TGTGCCAGCAGTTACGGTCAGGGAGGAGGCTACACCTTC

j_gene: TRBJ2-2
d_gene: TRBD2
abundance: NA
v_gene: TRBV5-6
CDR3aa: CASSLGLAGVHTGELFF
CDR3nt: TGTGCCAGCAGCTTGGGGCTAGCGGGAGTACACACCGGGGAGCTGTTTTTT

j_gene: TRBJ2-5
d_gene: NA
abundance: NA
v_gene: TRBV7-2
CDR3aa: CASSFPGQETQYF
CDR3nt: TGTGCCAGCAGCTTCCCAGGTCAAGAGACCCAGTACTTC

j_gene: TRBJ2-1
d_gene: NA
abundance: NA
v_gene: TRBV28
CDR3aa: CASSFPGIWSNEQFF
CDR3nt: TGTGCCAGCAGTTTCCCGGGGATCTGGAGCAATGAGCAGTTCTTC

j_gene: TRBJ1-2
d_gene: NA
abundance: NA
v_gene: TRBV25-1
CDR3aa: CASSEIGGGFYGYTF
CDR3nt: TGTGCCAGCAGTGAAATCGGTGGGGGGTTCTATGGCTACACCTTC

j_gene: TRBJ2-7
d_gene: TRBD1
abundance: once
v_gene: TRBV5-1
CDR3aa: CASSPEGARYEQYF
CDR3nt: TGCGCCAGCAGTCCAGAGGGGGCCCGGTACGAGCAGTACTTC

j_gene: TRBJ1-2
d_gene: TRBD1
abundance: NA
v_gene: TRBV27
CDR3aa: CASSRDRAGGYTF
CDR3nt: TGTGCCAGCAGTCGGGACAGGGCGGGTGGCTACACCTTC

j_gene: TRBJ1-6
d_gene: TRBD1
abundance: few
v_gene: TRBV2
CDR3aa: CASSADRGHTPLHF
CDR3nt: TGTGCCAGCAGTGCGGACAGGGGCCATACCCCCCTCCACTTT

j_gene: TRBJ2-7
d_gene: NA
abundance: few
v_gene: TRBV7-9
CDR3aa: CASSLAEDHASASSYEQYF
CDR3nt: TGTGCCAGCAGCTTAGCGGAAGACCACGCTAGCGCGAGCTCCTACGAGCAGTACTTC

j_gene: TRBJ1-1
d_gene: TRBD1
abundance: once
v_gene: TRBV5-1
CDR3aa: CASSVFQGVNTEAFF
CDR3nt: TGCGCCAGCAGCGTCTTTCAGGGGGTGAACACTGAAGCTTTCTTT

j_gene: TRBJ1-5
d_gene: NA
abundance: NA
v_gene: TRBV7-6
CDR3aa: CASSTANNQPQHF
CDR3nt: TGTGCCAGCAGCACCGCGAACAATCAGCCCCAGCATTTT

j_gene: TRBJ1-2
d_gene: TRBD1
abundance: few
v_gene: TRBV5-1
CDR3aa: CASSSGQGGGYTF
CDR3nt: TGCGCCAGCAGCTCGGGACAGGGGGGTGGCTACACCTTC

j_gene: TRBJ1-5
d_gene: NA
abundance: once
v_gene: TRBV13
CDR3aa: CASSLGYSLKHF
CDR3nt: TGTGCCAGCAGCTTAGGCTACAGCCTAAAGCATTTT

j_gene: TRBJ1-6
d_gene: TRBD1
abundance: NA
v_gene: TRBV5-1
CDR3aa: CASSRGQGRSYNSPLHF
CDR3nt: TGCGCCAGCAGCCGGGGACAGGGGCGCTCCTATAATTCACCCCTCCACTTT

j_gene: TRBJ2-3
d_gene: NA
abundance: once
v_gene: TRBV12-3/TRBV12-4
CDR3aa: CASSPITDTQYF
CDR3nt: TGTGCCAGCAGTCCTATCACAGATACGCAGTATTTT

j_gene: TRBJ2-1
d_gene: TRBD2
abundance: NA
v_gene: TRBV19
CDR3aa: CASSRLAGANEQFF
CDR3nt: TGTGCCAGTAGTCGACTAGCGGGGGCCAATGAGCAGTTCTTC

j_gene: TRBJ2-2
d_gene: NA
abundance: NA
v_gene: TRBV11-2
CDR3aa: CASTLSVRTGELFF
CDR3nt: TGTGCCAGCACCTTGTCAGTCCGCACCGGGGAGCTGTTTTTT

j_gene: TRBJ2-3
d_gene: TRBD2
abundance: NA
v_gene: TRBV3-1/TRBV3-2
CDR3aa: CASSLPGLADTQYF
CDR3nt: TGTGCCAGCAGCCTTCCGGGACTAGCGGATACGCAGTATTTT

j_gene: TRBJ1-4
d_gene: NA
abundance: NA
v_gene: TRBV14
CDR3aa: CASSQGGLEKLFF
CDR3nt: TGTGCCAGCAGCCAAGGGGGACTGGAAAAACTGTTTTTT

j_gene: TRBJ1-4
d_gene: NA
abundance: NA
v_gene: TRBV5-1
CDR3aa: CASSFSRGSNEKLFF
CDR3nt: TGCGCCAGCAGCTTCAGCAGGGGCTCTAATGAAAAACTGTTTTTT

j_gene: TRBJ2-2
d_gene: TRBD1
abundance: NA
v_gene: TRBV7-7
CDR3aa: CASSLNRGTVGELFF
CDR3nt: TGTGCCAGCAGCTTAAACAGGGGGACGGTCGGGGAGCTGTTTTTT

j_gene: TRBJ1-3
d_gene: NA
abundance: NA
v_gene: TRBV7-9
CDR3aa: CASSLTRGTGSGNTIYF
CDR3nt: TGTGCCAGCAGCTTAACGCGCGGAACTGGCTCTGGAAACACCATATATTTT

j_gene: TRBJ1-1
d_gene: NA
abundance: few
v_gene: TRBV20-1
CDR3aa: CSASWPGTKNTEAFF
CDR3nt: TGCAGTGCTAGTTGGCCGGGGACTAAGAACACTGAAGCTTTCTTT

j_gene: TRBJ1-1
d_gene: NA
abundance: NA
v_gene: TRBV3-1/TRBV3-2
CDR3aa: CASSRTDTEAFF
CDR3nt: TGTGCCAGCAGCCGGACAGACACTGAAGCTTTCTTT

j_gene: TRBJ2-5
d_gene: TRBD1
abundance: NA
v_gene: TRBV2
CDR3aa: CASSEAVRGPETQYF
CDR3nt: TGTGCCAGCAGTGAAGCGGTCAGGGGGCCTGAGACCCAGTACTTC

j_gene: TRBJ2-7
d_gene: TRBD1
abundance: NA
v_gene: TRBV12-5
CDR3aa: CASGLGTGESEQYF
CDR3nt: TGTGCTAGTGGTTTGGGGACAGGGGAATCCGAGCAGTACTTC